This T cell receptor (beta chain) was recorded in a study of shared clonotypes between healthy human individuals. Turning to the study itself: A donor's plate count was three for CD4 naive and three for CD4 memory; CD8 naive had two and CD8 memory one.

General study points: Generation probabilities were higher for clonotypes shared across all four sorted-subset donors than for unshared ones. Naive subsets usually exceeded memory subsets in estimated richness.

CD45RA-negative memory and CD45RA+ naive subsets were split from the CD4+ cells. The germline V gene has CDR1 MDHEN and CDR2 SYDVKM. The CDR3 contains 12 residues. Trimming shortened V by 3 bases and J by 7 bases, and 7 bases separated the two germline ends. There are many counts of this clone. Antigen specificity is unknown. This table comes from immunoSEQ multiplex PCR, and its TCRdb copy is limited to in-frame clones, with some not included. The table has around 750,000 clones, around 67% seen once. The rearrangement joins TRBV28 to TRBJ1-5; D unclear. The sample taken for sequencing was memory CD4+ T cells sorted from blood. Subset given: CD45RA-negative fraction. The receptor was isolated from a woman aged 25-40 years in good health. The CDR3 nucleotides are TGTGCCAGCAGTTTTATGGAACAGCCCCAGCATTTT. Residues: CASSFMEQPQHF.